The 24 T cell receptor beta chains listed next were all sequenced from one sample in a study of graft-versus-host responses after intestinal transplantation. TCRdb's table, derived via immunoSEQ multiplex PCR, lists solely in-frame clones and lacks some. The sample yields about 6,700 clones, around 89% seen once. The specimen was PBMCs, collected roughly 89 days after transplant. Every receptor here comes from a human patient who received an intestinal transplant, so some T cells may come from the graft donor.

This chain joins TRBV5-5 and TRBJ2-3; D call uncertain. Per the germline V gene, CDR1 is SGHKS and CDR2 is YYEKEE (reference sequence). Trimming removed 4 bases from V and 4 bases from J, with 13 bases in between. The length of the CDR3 is 14 residues. The CDR3, as DNA: TGTGCCAGCAGCCCGGTAGGGTCCGCAGATACGCAGTATTTT. It encodes CASSPVGSADTQYF.

The V call is TRBV28, the J call TRBJ2-3; 9 positions match TRBD1. The CDR3 loop spans 16 amino acids. After removal of 5 bases from V and 4 bases from J, the junction contained 10 bases not matched to a gene. CDR1 MDHEN and CDR2 SYDVKM come from the germline V gene. The DNA for the CDR3 is TGTGCCAGCAGTCCGCCCGGGACAGGGAGCCCAGATACGCAGTATTTT. This translates into CASSPPGTGSPDTQYF.

The CDR3 DNA reads TGTGCCAGCAGTGGCTTACCGGACGCGTCGAGCGAGCAGTACTTC. As protein: CASSGLPDASSEQYF. This chain joins TRBV6-1 and TRBJ2-7; D gene unclear. Trimming pared 4 bases from V and 6 bases from J, leaving 19 bases between. The CDR3 length is 15 residues. Germline V gene lookup returns CDR1 MNHNS and CDR2 SASEGT.

The chain joins TRBV28 to TRBJ2-3, with D perhaps matching TRBD2 (5 bases). The length of the CDR3 is 14 residues. The ends were cut back, 5 bases at V and 5 bases at J, with 14 bases in the middle. CDR1 is MDHEN, CDR2 SYDVKM, per germline. The CDR3 coding sequence is TGTGCCAGCAGTCCGTATTCCGGGGTAGATACGCAGTATTTT. Amino acids: CASSPYSGVDTQYF. Drawing the rest from reference TRBV28 and TRBJ2-3, the complete variable domain is DVKVTQSSRYLVKRTGEKVFLECVQDMDHENMFWYRQDPGLGLRLIYFSYDVKMKEKGDIPEGYSVSREKKERFSLILESASTNQTSMYLCASSPYSGVDTQYFGPGTRLTVL.

This clone was found once. The rearrangement joins TRBV27 to TRBJ2-5; tentative D call: TRBD2 (6 bases). The CDR3 is 15 amino acids. The germline V and J ends were trimmed by 6 bases and 2 bases, with 16 bases remaining between them. The germline V gene has CDR1 MNHEY and CDR2 SMNVEV (reference sequence). The CDR3 loop reads CASSPLGLPQETQYF. CDR3 in DNA: TGTGCCAGCAGCCCCCTGGGACTGCCACAAGAGACCCAGTACTTC.

The chain employs TRBV7-3 and TRBJ1-4; TRBD1 might be the D (5 bases). CDR1 is SGHTA, CDR2 FQGTGA, per germline. V shed 2 bases and J shed 8 bases, with 21 bases lying between them. CDR3 length: 17 amino acids. CDR3 DNA: TGTGCCAGCAGCTTACAGGGAATCAGGCCACGGGAGGAAAAACTGTTTTTT. Residues: CASSLQGIRPREEKLFF. Using reference TRBV7-3 and TRBJ1-4 for the parts outside the CDR3, the full variable domain is GAGVSQTPSNKVTEKGKYVELRCDPISGHTALYWYRQSLGQGPEFLIYFQGTGAADDSGLPNDRFFAVRPEGSVSTLKIQRTERGDSAVYLCASSLQGIRPREEKLFFGSGTQLSVL.

V gene TRBV6-1 combines with J gene TRBJ1-2; 7 bases align to TRBD1. The CDR3 consists of 15 residues. Germline loops: CDR1 MNHNS, CDR2 SASEGT. V lost 0 bases, J lost 4 bases, and 5 bases stayed unmatched. The CDR3 nucleotides are TGTGCCAGCAGTGAAGCGGGGACAGCTAGCTATGGCTACACCTTC. Amino acids: CASSEAGTASYGYTF.

CDR3 sequence: CASSSGDRVQETQYF. The CDR3 DNA sequence: TGTGCCAGCAGTTCTGGGGACAGAGTCCAAGAGACCCAGTACTTC. The rearrangement uses TRBV28 and TRBJ2-5, with TRBD1 matching 7 bases. Germline V gene lookup returns CDR1 MDHEN and CDR2 SYDVKM. This CDR3 is 15 amino acids long. Trimming at V came to 4 bases and at J to 1 base, leaving 6 bases not matched to a gene.

This sequence joins TRBV15 and TRBJ1-2, with D hard to call. The CDR3 has 15 amino acids. Trimming left V 1 base short and J 8 bases short, with 17 bases between. CDR1 LNHNV and CDR2 YYDKDF come from the germline V gene (reference sequence). The CDR3 DNA sequence: TGTGCCACCAGCAGAGTAGACACTATGCGAGAAGGCTACACCTTC. It specifies CATSRVDTMREGYTF.

V gene TRBV6-4 combines with J gene TRBJ2-1, with 11 positions matching TRBD2. Germline V CDR1 and CDR2: MRHNA, SNTAGT. V lost 4 bases, J lost 7 bases, and 3 bases stayed unmatched. The CDR3 spans 14 residues. The CDR3 spells CASSGTSGSNEQFF. The CDR3 DNA follows: TGTGCCAGCAGTGGTACTAGCGGGAGTAATGAGCAGTTCTTC.

The chain recombines TRBV6-4 with TRBJ2-6; the match to TRBD1 covers 7 bases. This CDR3 is built from 15 residues. The V gene's germline CDR1 is MRHNA and CDR2 SNTAGT. The ends lost 2 bases at V and 3 bases at J; junction bases unmatched: 1. CDR3 in DNA: TGTGCCAGCAGTGACGACAGGGTTGGGGCCAACGTCCTGACTTTC. This translates into CASSDDRVGANVLTF.

The V call is TRBV5-5, the J call TRBJ2-5; possibly TRBD2 for D (6 bases). CDR1 and CDR2 (germline): SGHKS, YYEKEE (reference sequence). The CDR3 has 15 amino acids. Trimming cost V 2 bases and J 4 bases, with 15 bases left between them. DNA for the CDR3: TGTGCCAGCAGCTTATCGTCACGGGAGAGAGAGACCCAGTACTTC. Protein product: CASSLSSRERETQYF. Drawing the rest from reference TRBV5-5 and TRBJ2-5, the complete variable domain is DAGVTQSPTHLIKTRGQQVTLRCSPISGHKSVSWYQQVLGQGPQFIFQYYEKEERGRGNFPDRFSARQFPNYSSELNVNALLLGDSALYLCASSLSSRERETQYFGPGTRLLVL.

This clone was seen only once. This chain links TRBV5-1 with TRBJ2-1; perhaps TRBD2 as D (5 bases). This CDR3 has 14 amino acids. Between the trimmed V and J ends, which lost 3 bases and 0 bases, there was a span of 7 bases. Germline lookup yields CDR1 SGHRS and CDR2 YFSETQ. The CDR3 sequence: CASSWTASYNEQFF. The CDR3 DNA follows: TGCGCCAGCAGCTGGACTGCCTCCTACAATGAGCAGTTCTTC.

The sample holds a few counts of this clone. The J gene is TRBJ1-3, the V gene TRBV4-1; D gene ambiguous. CDR1 is MGHRA and CDR2 is YSYEKL in the germline V gene. The CDR3 sequence is 14 residues long. V lost 3 bases and J 7 bases, leaving 13 bases between the germline ends. CDR3 residues: CASSQEGVGNTIYF. As DNA, the CDR3 is TGCGCCAGCAGCCAGGAGGGCGTCGGGAACACCATATATTTT.

The chain carries TRBV7-9 and TRBJ1-1; 8 nucleotides agree with TRBD1. Germline lookup yields CDR1 SEHNR and CDR2 FQNEAQ (reference sequence). V trimming: 4 bases; J trimming: 7 bases; junction bases outside the gene matches: 8. The CDR3 covers 14 residues. The chain's CDR3 is CASSYPGTGIEAFF. The CDR3 DNA is TGTGCCAGCAGCTATCCGGGGACAGGTATTGAAGCTTTCTTT.

V and J are TRBV7-8 and TRBJ2-1, with TRBD2 matching over 9 bases. The germline CDR1 and CDR2 sequences are SGHVS and FQNEAQ. J lost 1 base, V lost 2 bases, and 15 bases had no gene match. The CDR3 runs 20 residues. CDR3 nucleotide sequence: TGTGCCAGCAGCTTACTTAGGCAAGCGGGGGGCACCCGATCCTACAATGAGCAGTTCTTC. Translated: CASSLLRQAGGTRSYNEQFF.

The rearrangement uses TRBV15 and TRBJ1-1, with D maybe TRBD1 (6 bases). CDR3 length equals 15 residues. From germline, CDR1 is LNHNV and CDR2 YYDKDF (reference sequence). V gave up 1 base and J gave up 5 bases, with 14 bases separating them. For the CDR3, the DNA is TGTGCCACCAGCAGAGGCGTAGGGGGGGTGACTGAAGCTTTCTTT. Protein: CATSRGVGGVTEAFF.

The chain carries TRBV5-1 and TRBJ2-7; D possibly uses TRBD1 or TRBD2 (5 bases each). The CDR3 has 16 residues. The V and J ends lost 4 bases and 3 bases respectively, with 20 bases between them. Germline CDR1 SGHRS, CDR2 YFSETQ. The CDR3 loop reads CASSPGRDRQLYEQYF. In DNA form, the CDR3 reads TGCGCCAGCAGCCCCGGCCGGGACCGCCAACTCTACGAGCAGTACTTC.

This chain joins TRBV6-1 and TRBJ1-4, with a weak D call TRBD1 (5 bases). Germline loops: CDR1 MNHNS, CDR2 SASEGT. There are 14 residues in the CDR3. V was shortened by 5 bases and J by 6 bases, with 13 bases between the two germline ends. Here the CDR3 reads CASSSRGRDEKLFF. The CDR3 DNA reads as TGTGCCAGCAGTTCTCGGGGGAGGGATGAAAAACTGTTTTTT.

Comments on this clone: The junction departs from the called germline gene at one end, perhaps through a read error. The chain combines TRBV7-9 with TRBJ2-7, with D unresolved. This CDR3 region has 15 residues. CDR1 SEHNR and CDR2 FQNEAQ come from the germline V gene (reference sequence). The CDR3 bases are TGTGCCAGCAGCTTAGAGGGCAGGCCCTCCCACGAGCAGTACTTC. This sequence encodes CASSLEGRPSHEQYF.

The J gene is TRBJ1-3, the V gene TRBV18; 10 bases line up with TRBD1. Germline CDR1 and CDR2: KGHSH and LQKENI. This CDR3 comprises 18 residues. V lost 6 bases and J lost 0; bases outside the gene matches: 11. CDR3 amino acids: CASSLTGTGEFSGNTIYF. The CDR3 nucleotides are TGTGCCAGCTCGCTGACCGGGACAGGGGAATTCTCTGGAAACACCATATATTTT. Together with reference TRBV18 and TRBJ1-3, the CDR3 gives the full variable domain: NAGVMQNPRHLVRRRGQEARLRCSPMKGHSHVYWYRQLPEEGLKFMVYLQKENIIDESGMPKERFSAEFPKEGPSILRIQQVVRGDSAAYFCASSLTGTGEFSGNTIYFGEGSWLTVV.

This clone has just one count. The chain links TRBV5-4 to TRBJ1-2, with 7 nucleotides matching TRBD1. The CDR3 has 15 amino acids. Germline CDR1 is SGHNT and CDR2 is YYREEE (reference sequence). J was trimmed by 4 bases and V by 3 bases; bases with no gene match: 9. CDR3 in amino acids: CASSSYRGNLYGYTF. The CDR3 nucleotides read TGTGCCAGCAGCTCGTACAGGGGTAACCTCTATGGCTACACCTTC.

The J gene is TRBJ2-2, the V gene TRBV5-1; TRBD2 agrees at 12 bases. Germline values: CDR1 SGHRS, CDR2 YFSETQ. CDR3 length: 18 residues. V was pared by 0 bases and J by 4 bases, with 7 bases of the junction left unmatched. The CDR3 is CASSLALAGGISTGELFF. CDR3 DNA: TGCGCCAGCAGCTTGGCCCTAGCGGGGGGGATATCCACCGGGGAGCTGTTTTTT.

The V and J genes are TRBV19 and TRBJ1-5; a weak D match, TRBD1 (5 bases). V was pared by 7 bases and J by 3 bases, with 10 bases between. This CDR3 has 13 residues. The germline V gene has CDR1 LNHDA and CDR2 SQIVND (reference sequence). Here the CDR3 reads CASMGTYNQPQHF. The CDR3 nucleotides are TGTGCCAGTATGGGGACCTACAATCAGCCCCAGCATTTT.